The 4 T cell receptor beta chains presented below share a single source sample, sequenced in a study of shared T cell receptors in the human thymus. Using immunoSEQ multiplex PCR, the repertoire was profiled, and TCRdb retains in-frame clones only, with some absent. In the table there are almost 550,000 clones, about 80% of which are singletons. These data were also reused for a study on human thymus T cells.

The sequencing sample was made of thymocytes. The receptors here all came from a boy in the first two years of life with a congenital heart defect.

J is TRBJ2-3 and V is TRBV7-6, with D possibly matching TRBD1 (6 bases). V was cut by 5 bases and J by 3 bases, with 21 bases left in between. Germline CDR1 and CDR2: SGHVS and FNYEAQ. The CDR3 extends over 17 amino acids. The CDR3: CASSPYLQGKGTDTQYF. Here the CDR3 DNA reads TGTGCCAGCAGCCCCTACTTACAGGGAAAAGGGACAGATACGCAGTATTTT.

This clone has a handful of counts. This sequence joins TRBV7-9 and TRBJ2-1; TRBD2 is a possible D gene (5 bases). V gave up 1 base and J gave up 0 bases, with 10 bases separating them. Germline CDR1 and CDR2: SEHNR and FQNEAQ (reference sequence). This CDR3 has 16 residues. CDR3 region: CASSLGRNSSYNEQFF. CDR3 bases: TGTGCCAGCAGCTTAGGGAGGAATAGCTCCTACAATGAGCAGTTCTTC. The whole variable domain, remainder taken from reference TRBV7-9 and TRBJ2-1, is DTGVSQNPRHKITKRGQNVTFRCDPISEHNRLYWYRQTLGQGPEFLTYFQNEAQLEKSRLLSDRFSAERPKGSFSTLEIQRTEQGDSAMYLCASSLGRNSSYNEQFFGPGTRLTVL.

The sample holds one count of this clone. CDR3 region: CASSLTGEPNEKLFF. In nucleotides, the CDR3 is TGTGCCAGCAGCCTTACAGGGGAACCTAATGAAAAACTGTTTTTT. V and J are TRBV27 and TRBJ1-4; 7 nucleotides match TRBD1. Germline V CDR1 and CDR2: MNHEY, SMNVEV (reference sequence). The CDR3 is 15 amino acids. V lost 6 bases and J lost 3; bases outside the gene matches: 7.

The chain uses TRBV6-5 and TRBJ2-7; TRBD2 matches 8 bases. CDR3 length equals 14 residues. V lost 6 bases and J lost 9; bases outside the gene matches: 13. Germline V gene sequence: CDR1 MNHEY, CDR2 SVGAGI. The CDR3 loop is CASSPAGEWFVQYF. CDR3 DNA sequence: TGTGCCAGCAGCCCAGCGGGAGAGTGGTTCGTGCAGTACTTC.